This is a list of T cell receptor beta chains from one sample in a study of Ad26.COV2.S vaccination and SARS-CoV-2 variants. Assay: immunoSEQ multiplex PCR; the TCRdb copy retains only in-frame clones and omits some. The table records roughly 300,000 clones, approximately 90% of them present only once. The sequencing here drew on peripheral blood, taken in a trial of Ad26.COV2.S vaccine versus placebo. These TCRs come from a person aged 18 to 59 who received the Ad26.COV2.S COVID-19 vaccine or a placebo. Each CDR3 is given with its conserved first and last residue. A D gene is named only where the DNA matches it firmly. Size is omitted from some rows. Given values are once, few, many or a class for expanded clones.

size: few; J: TRBJ2-2; V: TRBV24-1; D: -; CDR3: CATSGANTGELFF; DNA: TGTGCCACCAGTGGTGCTAACACCGGGGAGCTGTTTTTT
size: -; J: TRBJ2-3; V: TRBV28; D: TRBD1; CDR3: CASAERQGDTDTQYF; DNA: TGTGCCAGTGCTGAAAGACAGGGGGACACAGATACGCAGTATTTT
size: -; J: TRBJ1-6; V: TRBV6-1; D: -; CDR3: CASSDSESYNSPLHF; DNA: TGTGCCAGCAGTGATTCGGAGTCCTATAATTCACCCCTCCACTTT
size: -; J: TRBJ2-5; V: TRBV28; D: TRBD1; CDR3: CASRGGQGARETQYF; DNA: TGTGCCAGCAGGGGGGGACAGGGGGCACGAGAGACCCAGTACTTC
size: -; J: TRBJ2-3; V: TRBV24-1; D: -; CDR3: CATSAGVSAPDTQYF; DNA: TGTGCCACCAGTGCTGGTGTCAGCGCCCCAGATACGCAGTATTTT
size: -; J: TRBJ1-1; V: TRBV11-2; D: -; CDR3: CASRGAGRDTEAFF; DNA: TGTGCCAGCAGGGGGGCCGGCCGGGACACTGAAGCTTTCTTT
size: -; J: TRBJ2-7; V: TRBV7-2; D: -; CDR3: CASSLAVGRAYEQYF; DNA: TGTGCCAGCAGCTTAGCGGTTGGGCGCGCCTACGAGCAGTACTTC
size: once; J: TRBJ1-1; V: TRBV19; D: -; CDR3: CASSPFSGGLEAFF; DNA: TGTGCCAGTAGTCCCTTTAGCGGGGGGCTTGAAGCTTTCTTT
size: -; J: TRBJ1-6; V: TRBV5-1; D: -; CDR3: CASSLGAWVNSPLHF; DNA: TGCGCCAGCAGCTTGGGGGCGTGGGTAAATTCACCCCTCCACTTT
size: few; J: TRBJ1-5; V: TRBV30; D: -; CDR3: CAWNRGSNQPQHF; DNA: TGTGCCTGGAACCGGGGTAGCAATCAGCCCCAGCATTTT
size: -; J: TRBJ1-2; V: TRBV5-4; D: -; CDR3: CASSRSGGSSSSYGYTF; DNA: TGTGCCAGCAGCCGATCGGGGGGCAGTAGCTCCAGCTATGGCTACACCTTC
size: -; J: TRBJ1-1; V: TRBV27; D: TRBD1; CDR3: CASSSGQGATEAFF; DNA: TGTGCCAGCAGTTCGGGACAGGGGGCCACTGAAGCTTTCTTT
size: -; J: TRBJ1-1; V: TRBV7-3; D: -; CDR3: CASSLGLGRKNTEAFF; DNA: TGTGCCAGCAGCTTAGGTCTTGGGCGGAAGAACACTGAAGCTTTCTTT
size: -; J: TRBJ1-5; V: TRBV13; D: -; CDR3: CASSLGFGQSNQPQHF; DNA: TGTGCCAGCAGCTTAGGATTTGGACAGAGCAATCAGCCCCAGCATTTT
size: -; J: TRBJ2-3; V: TRBV15; D: TRBD2; CDR3: CATSRGGTRADTQYF; DNA: TGTGCCACCAGCAGGGGTGGGACTAGAGCAGATACGCAGTATTTT
size: -; J: TRBJ2-3; V: TRBV2; D: TRBD2; CDR3: CASWGGQAPSGGAVDTQYF; DNA: TGTGCCAGCTGGGGTGGACAAGCTCCTAGCGGGGGGGCGGTAGATACGCAGTATTTT
size: -; J: TRBJ2-2; V: TRBV27; D: TRBD2; CDR3: CASSGQPGGGTGELFF; DNA: TGTGCCAGCAGTGGGCAACCCGGCGGGGGCACCGGGGAGCTGTTTTTT
size: -; J: TRBJ2-7; V: TRBV10-1; D: TRBD1; CDR3: CASSGTGNGEQYF; DNA: TGCGCCAGCAGCGGGACAGGGAACGGCGAGCAGTACTTC
size: -; J: TRBJ2-3; V: TRBV28; D: TRBD2; CDR3: CASSASGVRADTQYF; DNA: TGTGCCAGCAGTGCAAGCGGGGTGAGGGCAGATACGCAGTATTTT
size: -; J: TRBJ2-1; V: TRBV27; D: TRBD2; CDR3: CASSSTSGGYNEQFF; DNA: TGTGCCAGCAGTTCGACTAGCGGGGGCTACAATGAGCAGTTCTTC
size: few; J: TRBJ1-6; V: TRBV9; D: -; CDR3: CASSVAGGVNSPLHF; DNA: TGTGCCAGCAGCGTAGCTGGAGGGGTGAATTCACCCCTCCACTTT
size: -; J: TRBJ1-1; V: TRBV7-9; D: -; CDR3: CASSFAGSNTEAFF; DNA: TGTGCCAGCAGCTTCGCGGGTTCGAACACTGAAGCTTTCTTT
size: -; J: TRBJ2-5; V: TRBV7-2; D: TRBD1; CDR3: CASSWRTGHLETQYF; DNA: TGTGCCAGCAGCTGGAGGACAGGTCATCTGGAGACCCAGTACTTC
size: -; J: TRBJ1-2; V: TRBV20-1; D: TRBD1; CDR3: CSASRGQRDYGYTF; DNA: TGCAGTGCTAGTCGGGGACAGAGGGACTATGGCTACACCTTC